The TCR beta chain under discussion was sequenced for a study of CD8 T cells in ankylosing spondylitis. Study-level points and caveats: Clones tied to disease were said to be significantly enriched in matched ankylosing spondylitis synovial fluid. Characteristic of ankylosing spondylitis blood, it appeared, was a TCR beta motif comprising fewer than 10 highly homologous variants.

This clonotype was counted between two and nine times. The target antigen is unknown. Trimming shortened V by 1 base and J by 4 bases, and 16 bases separated the two germline ends. Germline V gene sequence: CDR1 LNHNV, CDR2 YYDKDF (reference sequence). The CDR3 is 17 residues long. Researchers built TCR beta libraries using quantitative 5'-RACE with molecular barcodes. TCRdb re-called the 5' RACE reads through MiXCR, storing one row per CDR3 protein. The sample carries hundreds of thousands of distinct CDR3 sequences, approximately 12% recorded once. This TCR came from a male donor with ankylosing spondylitis. Sequenced input: blood, either unsorted or a sorted T cell fraction (not recorded which). The chain uses TRBV15 and TRBJ1-4; no clear D gene. CDR3 sequence: CATSRAAGGLDNEKLFF. In DNA form, the CDR3 reads TGTGCCACCAGCAGAGCTGCGGGAGGGCTCGATAATGAAAAACTGTTTTTT.